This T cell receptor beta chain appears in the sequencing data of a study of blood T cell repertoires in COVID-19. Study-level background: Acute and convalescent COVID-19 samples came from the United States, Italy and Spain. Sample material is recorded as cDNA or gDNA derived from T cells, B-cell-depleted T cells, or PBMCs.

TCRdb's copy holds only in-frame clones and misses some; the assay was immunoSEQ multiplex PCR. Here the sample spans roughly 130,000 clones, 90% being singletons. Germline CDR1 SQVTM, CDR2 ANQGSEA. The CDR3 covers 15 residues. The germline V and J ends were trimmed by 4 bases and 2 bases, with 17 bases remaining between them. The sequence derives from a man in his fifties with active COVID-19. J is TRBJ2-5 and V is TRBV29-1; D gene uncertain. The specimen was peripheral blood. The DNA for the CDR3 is TGCAGCGTTGCATCGCTACTCCTTAGTCAAGAGACCCAGTACTTC. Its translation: CSVASLLLSQETQYF.